These 24 T cell receptor beta chains came from one sample sequenced in a study of T-cell memory formation after mild COVID-19. A single record per CDR3 protein comes from TCRdb applying MiXCR to the 5' RACE reads. This sample has about 610,000 distinct CDR3 sequences, with 17% found just once. Sequencing used PBMCs or a T cell subset sorted from them (not recorded which). The origin of the receptors is an adult woman who had mild COVID-19 (a few samples of this study predate the infection). Cell type and time point are not known.

The CDR3 loop reads CASSRQGIGYEQYF. CDR3 nucleotides: TGTGCCAGCAGCCGACAGGGAATAGGCTACGAGCAGTACTTC. The chain links TRBV7-9 to TRBJ2-7; 7 bases match TRBD1. The V gene's germline CDR1 is SEHNR and CDR2 FQNEAQ (reference sequence). This CDR3 has 14 amino acids. V lost 5 bases to trimming and J lost 3 bases; unmatched junction nucleotides: 7. Together with reference TRBV7-9 and TRBJ2-7, the CDR3 gives the full variable domain: DTGVSQNPRHKITKRGQNVTFRCDPISEHNRLYWYRQTLGQGPEFLTYFQNEAQLEKSRLLSDRFSAERPKGSFSTLEIQRTEQGDSAMYLCASSRQGIGYEQYFGPGTRLTVT.

The rearrangement joins TRBV4-2 to TRBJ1-5, with D perhaps matching TRBD1 (5 bases). V was clipped by 2 bases and J by 4 bases, with 9 bases between them. Germline CDR1 reads LGHNA; CDR2 reads YNFKEQ. The CDR3 length is 14 residues. CDR3 in DNA: TGTGCCAGCAGCCAATTGGGGGGTAATCAGCCCCAGCATTTT. The encoded protein is CASSQLGGNQPQHF.

The CDR3 DNA reads TGTGCCAGCAGCTTATGGCGGACAGAGGCTGGCGAGCAGTACTTC. This sequence encodes CASSLWRTEAGEQYF. The gene calls are TRBV7-6 and TRBJ2-7; D is possibly TRBD1 (6 bases). CDR1 SGHVS and CDR2 FNYEAQ come from the germline V gene. The CDR3 totals 15 residues. V was clipped by 2 bases and J by 6 bases, with 17 bases between them.

V is TRBV5-1 and J is TRBJ2-7; no definite D call. Trimming left V 0 bases short and J 2 bases short, with 9 bases between. CDR1 and CDR2 (germline): SGHRS, YFSETQ. The CDR3 spans 14 residues. CDR3 sequence: CASSLAGFPYEQYF. CDR3 DNA: TGCGCCAGCAGCTTGGCTGGGTTCCCCTACGAGCAGTACTTC.

CDR3 loop: CASSSDRDWGTDTQYF. For the CDR3, the DNA is TGTGCCAGCAGTTCCGACAGGGATTGGGGCACAGATACGCAGTATTTT. The chain uses TRBV6-5 and TRBJ2-3, with 7 nucleotides matching TRBD1. After removal of 4 bases from V and 1 base from J, the junction contained 8 bases not matched to a gene. Germline V gene sequence: CDR1 MNHEY, CDR2 SVGAGI. The CDR3 extends over 16 amino acids.

The J gene is TRBJ1-1, the V gene TRBV30, with 10 nucleotides matching TRBD1. J was trimmed by 0 bases and V by 3 bases; bases with no gene match: 10. The CDR3 runs to 17 residues. Germline V lookup: CDR1 GTSNPN, CDR2 SVGIG (reference sequence). The CDR3 loop is CAWRGGTGEPMNTEAFF. CDR3 nucleotide sequence: TGTGCCTGGAGGGGAGGGACAGGGGAACCCATGAACACTGAAGCTTTCTTT.

The V call is TRBV7-2, the J call TRBJ1-2; D is perhaps TRBD1 (5 bases). Germline values: CDR1 SGHTA, CDR2 FQGNSA. The CDR3 loop spans 16 amino acids. Trimming pared 0 bases from V and 4 bases from J, leaving 15 bases between. CDR3 loop: CASSLAPEGLSYGYTF. The CDR3 nucleotides read TGTGCCAGCAGCTTAGCGCCTGAGGGGCTGTCCTATGGCTACACCTTC.

The gene calls are TRBV9 and TRBJ2-2; TRBD1 matches at 7 bases. The CDR3 totals 15 residues. The germline CDR1 and CDR2 sequences are SGDLS and YYNGEE. Trimming took 4 bases from V and 1 from J; bases not matched to a gene: 4. The CDR3 DNA sequence: TGTGCCAGCAGCCCCTACAGGGGGAACACCGGGGAGCTGTTTTTT. Translating gives CASSPYRGNTGELFF.

This clonotype has just a few counts. The V and J genes are TRBV7-3 and TRBJ2-1, with TRBD2 matching 7 bases. The CDR3 has 16 amino acids. The trim removed 0 bases at V and 4 bases at J, leaving 6 bases unmatched. Germline-derived CDR1 and CDR2 are SGHTA and FQGTGA. The CDR3 nucleotides are TGTGCCAGCAGCTTAACTGGGGGGAGGGTATACAATGAGCAGTTCTTC. Translating gives CASSLTGGRVYNEQFF.

The J gene is TRBJ2-1, the V gene TRBV5-1, with D possibly TRBD2 on 7 matching bases. Germline values: CDR1 SGHRS, CDR2 YFSETQ. The CDR3 runs 14 residues. Trimming cost V 6 bases and J 9 bases, with 19 bases left between them. For the CDR3, the DNA is TGCGCCAGCACCCTGGGGGGGGGACAAAGTGAGCAGTTCTTC. Its translation is CASTLGGGQSEQFF.

This chain uses TRBV19 with TRBJ2-1; 9 nucleotides line up with TRBD2. After removal of 5 bases from V and 1 base from J, the junction contained 3 bases not matched to a gene. The CDR3 consists of 15 residues. Germline V lookup: CDR1 LNHDA, CDR2 SQIVND (reference sequence). CDR3 nucleotide sequence: TGTGCCAGTAGTTATAGCGGGAGATCCTACAATGAGCAGTTCTTC. Its translation is CASSYSGRSYNEQFF. The variable domain in full, completed from reference TRBV19 and TRBJ2-1, reads DGGITQSPKYLFRKEGQNVTLSCEQNLNHDAMYWYRQDPGQGLRLIYYSQIVNDFQKGDIAEGYSVSREKKESFPLTVTSAQKNPTAFYLCASSYSGRSYNEQFFGPGTRLTVL.

This rearrangement joins TRBV4-3 to TRBJ1-2, with a tentative D call TRBD1 (6 bases). Germline loops: CDR1 LGHNA, CDR2 YSLEER. V was cut by 4 bases and J by 4 bases, with 22 bases left in between. This CDR3 spans 17 amino acids. The chain's CDR3 is CASSPHNLGGAGYGYTF. Written as DNA, the CDR3 is TGCGCCAGCAGCCCCCATAATTTGGGGGGCGCGGGCTATGGCTACACCTTC.

The J gene is TRBJ2-2, the V gene TRBV11-2, with D unclear. CDR3 length: 20 residues. Per the germline V gene, CDR1 is SGHAT and CDR2 is FQNNGV. V was trimmed by 4 bases and J by 3 bases, leaving 27 bases between them. In DNA, the CDR3 is TGTGCCAGCAGCTCCCTACGGCTGGGTGGAGTTGGTCAAGACACCGGGGAGCTGTTTTTT. This encodes CASSSLRLGGVGQDTGELFF.

This clonotype occurred a few times. This chain uses TRBV20-1 with TRBJ2-2; TRBD1 agrees at 9 bases. The CDR3 is 16 residues long. The junction had 9 bases not matched to a gene; V was cut back by 1 base and J by 6 bases. Germline V gene lookup returns CDR1 DFQATT and CDR2 SNEGSKA (reference sequence). CDR3 in amino acids: CSARGLGTGWAGELFF. CDR3 DNA sequence: TGCAGTGCTAGAGGGCTGGGGACAGGGTGGGCCGGGGAGCTGTTTTTT.

This clonotype appeared many times. The chain is built from TRBV5-5 and TRBJ2-2; no clear D. The CDR3 runs 13 residues. Deletions cut 1 base from V and 4 bases from J, with 5 bases between. CDR1 and CDR2 from the germline V gene are SGHKS and YYEKEE (reference sequence). The CDR3 loop is CASSLLVTGELFF. CDR3 bases: TGTGCCAGCAGCTTGCTCGTCACCGGGGAGCTGTTTTTT.

The chain recombines TRBV12-3 or TRBV12-4 with TRBJ2-1, with TRBD2 identical over 8 bases. The CDR3 is made up of 17 amino acids. V trimming: 8 bases; J trimming: 1 base; junction bases outside the gene matches: 13. CDR3 sequence (DNA): TGTGCCAGCGGGGCTAGCGGGTCTCCAGTATCCTACAATGAGCAGTTCTTC. This codes for CASGASGSPVSYNEQFF.

The chain uses TRBV25-1 and TRBJ1-2; no clear D gene. The V end was cut by 5 bases, the J end by 4 bases, with 8 bases between. In germline, CDR1 is MGHDK, CDR2 SYGVNS. The CDR3 totals 12 residues. Here the CDR3 reads CASSRSGYGYTF. The CDR3 DNA follows: TGTGCCAGCAGTAGGAGCGGCTATGGCTACACCTTC.

This clonotype has a handful of counts. This chain joins TRBV7-9 and TRBJ2-5; D is uncertain. Looked up from germline, CDR1 is SEHNR and CDR2 is FQNEAQ (reference sequence). V lost 4 bases and J lost 2, with 14 bases in between. The CDR3 sequence is 15 residues long. This CDR3 is CASSSEGWLQETQYF. For the CDR3, the DNA is TGTGCCAGCAGCTCGGAAGGGTGGTTACAAGAGACCCAGTACTTC.

Only a few counts were recorded for this clonotype. V and J are TRBV7-3 and TRBJ1-1; D remains ambiguous. Germline V gene sequence: CDR1 SGHTA, CDR2 FQGTGA. The CDR3 is 13 residues long. Deletions cut 5 bases from V and 8 bases from J, with 15 bases between. DNA for the CDR3: TGTGCCAGCAGCACCCATAGAAATGGGGAAGCTTTCTTT. Its translation: CASSTHRNGEAFF.

This chain connects TRBV6-5 to TRBJ2-3; D remains ambiguous. This CDR3 has 15 residues. Germline V gene sequence: CDR1 MNHEY, CDR2 SVGAGI. V was shortened by 0 bases and J by 6 bases, with 13 bases between the two germline ends. CDR3 protein: CASSYSTVGRDTQYF. CDR3 sequence (DNA): TGTGCCAGCAGTTACTCCACAGTTGGAAGGGATACGCAGTATTTT.

The rearrangement links TRBV10-2 to TRBJ2-3; the match to TRBD2 covers 10 bases. CDR1 is WSHSY and CDR2 is SAAADI in the germline V gene. CDR3 length equals 14 residues. V dropped 6 bases and J dropped 4; count of bases not matched to a gene: 4. This chain's CDR3 is CASREAGGADTQYF. DNA for the CDR3: TGCGCCAGCAGGGAAGCGGGAGGGGCAGATACGCAGTATTTT.

This clonotype was recorded a few times. V and J are TRBV29-1 and TRBJ2-7; a weak D match, TRBD2 (5 bases). The V gene lost 3 bases and the J gene lost 2 bases, with 17 bases spanning the gap. Germline V gene data show CDR1 as SQVTM and CDR2 as ANQGSEA. The CDR3 sequence is 15 residues long. CDR3 bases: TGCAGCGTTGACTCTGGCCGGGGTAAACCCTACGAGCAGTACTTC. It yields the protein CSVDSGRGKPYEQYF.

This clonotype occurred a few times. This rearrangement joins TRBV2 to TRBJ2-7; TRBD1 is a possible D gene (6 bases). The germline V and J ends were trimmed by 10 bases and 7 bases, with 11 bases remaining between them. In germline, CDR1 is SNHLY, CDR2 FYNNEI. The length of the CDR3 is 10 residues. The CDR3 spells CATQGGEQYF. CDR3 in DNA: TGTGCCACCCAAGGGGGTGAGCAGTACTTC.

In this sample, this clonotype turned up a few times. The chain couples TRBV7-9 to TRBJ2-7; D is uncertain. With 2 bases removed from V and 2 bases from J, the gap between germline ends came to 10 bases. In germline, CDR1 is SEHNR, CDR2 FQNEAQ (reference sequence). This CDR3 region has 14 residues. The CDR3 DNA reads as TGTGCCAGCAGCTTATTAGGCAGTACCTACGAGCAGTACTTC. Amino acids: CASSLLGSTYEQYF. The complete variable domain, with remaining parts taken from reference TRBV7-9 and TRBJ2-7, reads DTGVSQNPRHKITKRGQNVTFRCDPISEHNRLYWYRQTLGQGPEFLTYFQNEAQLEKSRLLSDRFSAERPKGSFSTLEIQRTEQGDSAMYLCASSLLGSTYEQYFGPGTRLTVT.